This T cell receptor beta chain originates from a study of PD-1 blockade in mismatch repair-deficient tumors (dated by TCRdb to the late 2010s). Regarding the complete study: Between late 2013 and late 2016, the trial enrolled about 78 consecutive patients with around 11 types of mismatch repair-deficient cancer, all of whom had received prior treatment and were progressing. Deep sequencing of TCR CDR3 regions was used to track tumor-associated T cell clones in peripheral blood of patients responding to PD-1 blockade.

According to the germline V gene, CDR1 reads LGHNT and CDR2 reads FRNRAP. The CDR3 starts with the cysteine, ends with the phenylalanine, and has 16 residues. CDR3 DNA only is kept here, 48 bases in frame from base 1. V drops 2 bases and J drops 2 bases, leaving 16 bases in between. What the authors observed across the whole study: After pembrolizumab, tumor-resident clones, which were often undetectable in blood before treatment, expanded rapidly and then contracted, generally ahead of radiologic responses.

This clone was recorded only once. Its recognized antigen is unknown. Nothing much larger sits one base from this clone, and base qualities are not available. Library generation was performed with the immunoSEQ multiplex PCR assay. TCRdb carries this immuneACCESS record with in-frame sequences only. Its versions omit some clonotypes, under half of them owing to an unresolved V gene in the studies checked, with the rest unexplained. The sample contains some 100,000 clones, 82% of them found a single time. The top ten clones comprise 6.3% of the sample. Mismatch repair deficiency in every enrolled patient was established by polymerase chain reaction or immunohistochemistry. A few patients who responded to pembrolizumab therapy underwent TCR sequencing. Pembrolizumab PD-1 blockade was prospectively tested in advanced mismatch repair-deficient cancers, regardless of tissue of origin, in the phase II trial. Peripheral blood T cell samples were collected serially, before PD-1 blockade began and at several time points afterward. Blood sampling time points were reported as weeks after the first dose of pembrolizumab.

This TCR was recovered from an adult with mismatch repair-deficient cancer. The sequence joins TRBV12-5 to TRBJ2-7; the D segment cannot be called with confidence. This specimen was peripheral blood, taken approximately 35 weeks after starting pembrolizumab. The CDR3 sequence is CASGLIMSRLTYEQYF. The nucleotide sequence is given as TGTGCTAGTGGTTTGATCATGTCGAGATTAACCTACGAGCAGTACTTC.